Below are 22 T cell receptor beta chains sequenced from a single sample in a study of tumor-infiltrating lymphocytes in localized non-small cell lung cancer. Generated by immunoSEQ multiplex PCR, the TCRdb table keeps only in-frame clones and is missing some. The sample holds some 6,700 clones, roughly 70% seen once. The material sequenced was lung tumor tissue. The receptors derive from a human donor with non-small cell lung cancer.

This clone was counted a few times. The chain joins TRBV5-8 to TRBJ1-2; D remains unclear. CDR3 length: 14 amino acids. Germline loops: CDR1 SGHTS, CDR2 YDEGEE. V lost 2 bases, J lost 0 bases, and 8 bases lay in between. The DNA of the CDR3 is TGTGCCAGCAGCTTTGGAGCGACTAACTATGGCTACACCTTC. This codes for CASSFGATNYGYTF.

The CDR3 loop is CASSLGTRAYEQYF. CDR3 bases: TGTGCCAGCAGCTTAGGGACACGGGCCTACGAGCAGTACTTC. The rearrangement joins TRBV5-6 to TRBJ2-7, with D maybe TRBD1 (6 bases). V was trimmed by 2 bases and J by 2 bases, leaving 11 bases between them. The germline CDR1 and CDR2 sequences are SGHDT and YYEEEE. CDR3 length: 14 residues.

The chain uses TRBV6-6 and TRBJ1-3; TRBD1 is a possible D gene (6 bases). The CDR3 totals 15 residues. V was cut by 5 bases and J by 0 bases, with 11 bases left in between. CDR1 and CDR2 (germline): MNHNY, SVGAGI (reference sequence). CDR3 in DNA: TGTGCCAGCAGTCCTCAGGGGATCTCTGGAAACACCATATATTTT. This translates into CASSPQGISGNTIYF.

This sequence joins TRBV30 and TRBJ1-4, with D unresolved. Per germline, CDR1 GTSNPN and CDR2 SVGIG (reference sequence). This CDR3 is built from 13 residues. Trimming cost V 3 bases and J 6 bases, with 11 bases left between them. CDR3 in DNA: TGTGCCTGGAGAACACCCGCACATGAAAAACTGTTTTTT. It is translated as CAWRTPAHEKLFF.

This sequence joins TRBV6-4 and TRBJ2-3, with D possibly matching TRBD2 (6 bases). CDR1 MRHNA and CDR2 SNTAGT come from the germline V gene. Trimming removed 7 bases from V and 3 bases from J, with 14 bases in between. The CDR3 sequence is 14 residues long. The DNA of the CDR3 is TGTGCCAGCATCCCGGGGAGGCCTACAGATACGCAGTATTTT. Translated, it gives CASIPGRPTDTQYF.

The V and J genes are TRBV19 and TRBJ2-7; either TRBD1 or TRBD2 may fit D (5 bases each). In germline, CDR1 is LNHDA, CDR2 SQIVND (reference sequence). Between the trimmed V and J ends, which lost 5 bases and 7 bases, there was a span of 15 bases. This CDR3 has 13 residues. The chain's CDR3 is CASSGWDVREQYF. CDR3 in DNA: TGTGCCAGTAGTGGCTGGGACGTACGGGAGCAGTACTTC.

This clone was seen more than once but under ten times. V and J are TRBV7-9 and TRBJ2-3; tentatively, D is TRBD2 (5 bases). The V end lost 3 bases, the J end lost 4 bases, and 14 bases lay between the germline ends. From germline, CDR1 is SEHNR and CDR2 FQNEAQ (reference sequence). The length of the CDR3 is 15 residues. CDR3 in amino acids: CASSFTGSGSDTQYF. The CDR3 DNA sequence: TGTGCCAGCAGCTTCACCGGGTCGGGATCAGATACGCAGTATTTT.

The chain recombines TRBV5-1 with TRBJ1-1; D uncertain. Trimming stripped 0 bases from V and 6 bases from J, with 12 bases between. This CDR3 is 14 amino acids long. CDR1 is SGHRS and CDR2 is YFSETQ in the germline V gene. The CDR3 is CASSLGGGRPEAFF. For the CDR3, the DNA is TGCGCCAGCAGCTTGGGGGGAGGACGGCCTGAAGCTTTCTTT. The whole variable domain, remainder taken from reference TRBV5-1 and TRBJ1-1, is KAGVTQTPRYLIKTRGQQVTLSCSPISGHRSVSWYQQTPGQGLQFLFEYFSETQRNKGNFPGRFSGRQFSNSRSEMNVSTLELGDSALYLCASSLGGGRPEAFFGQGTRLTVV.

The CDR3 is CASSLDRVTGELFF. CDR3 bases: TGTGCCAGCAGCCTGGACAGGGTCACCGGGGAGCTGTTTTTT. This chain uses TRBV11-3 with TRBJ2-2, with 8 bases fitting TRBD1. The germline V gene has CDR1 SGHNT and CDR2 YENEEA. CDR3 length equals 14 residues. V shed 5 bases and J 4 bases; nucleotides not matched to a gene: 3.

This clone was detected a few times. The chain links TRBV11-2 to TRBJ2-7, with TRBD2 identical over 7 bases. Germline V lookup: CDR1 SGHAT, CDR2 FQNNGV. The CDR3 contains 14 residues. J was trimmed by 0 bases and V by 1 base; bases with no gene match: 0. This CDR3 reads CASSLGGSSYEQYF. CDR3 nucleotide sequence: TGTGCCAGCAGCTTAGGCGGGAGCTCCTACGAGCAGTACTTC.

This clone was observed a handful of times. The chain carries TRBV6-6 and TRBJ1-5; the D gene is possibly TRBD1 (5 bases). With 2 bases removed from V and 1 base from J, the gap between germline ends came to 6 bases. The germline V gene has CDR1 MNHNY and CDR2 SVGAGI (reference sequence). This CDR3 comprises 14 residues. The DNA for the CDR3 is TGTGCCAGCAGTTACCGGACAAGCAATCAGCCCCAGCATTTT. It specifies CASSYRTSNQPQHF.

This clone is labeled as medium-sized. The chain uses TRBV19 and TRBJ2-7; D is undetermined. This CDR3 has 13 amino acids. The V gene's germline CDR1 is LNHDA and CDR2 SQIVND (reference sequence). V was clipped by 3 bases and J by 1 base, with 7 bases between them. The CDR3 DNA reads TGTGCCAGTAGTATCACAGTTTCCTACGAGCAGTACTTC. Its translation is CASSITVSYEQYF.

The rearrangement joins TRBV7-7 to TRBJ2-3; the D gene is possibly TRBD1 (6 bases). CDR1 is SSHAT and CDR2 is FNYEAQ in the germline V gene (reference sequence). CDR3 length equals 14 residues. Trimming cost V 5 bases and J 3 bases, with 12 bases left between them. CDR3 in amino acids: CASSPGTSTDTQYF. DNA for the CDR3: TGTGCCAGCAGCCCCGGGACATCTACAGATACGCAGTATTTT. The variable domain in full, with the rest retrieved from reference TRBV7-7 and TRBJ2-3, is GAGVSQSPRYKVTKRGQDVTLRCDPISSHATLYWYQQALGQGPEFLTYFNYEAQPDKSGLPSDRFSAERPEGSISTLTIQRTEQRDSAMYRCASSPGTSTDTQYFGPGTRLTVL.

This clone ranks as large. The rearrangement joins TRBV30 to TRBJ1-1, with unresolved D. Germline V gene sequence: CDR1 GTSNPN, CDR2 SVGIG (reference sequence). V was pared by 3 bases and J by 5 bases, with 13 bases between. The CDR3 consists of 13 residues. CDR3 DNA: TGTGCCTGGAGGGGAAAGGGTTGGACTGAAGCTTTCTTT. Its translation is CAWRGKGWTEAFF.

The gene calls are TRBV5-1 and TRBJ1-1, with 7 bases lining up with TRBD1. CDR3 length: 14 amino acids. Germline V gene lookup returns CDR1 SGHRS and CDR2 YFSETQ. V was pared by 4 bases and J by 4 bases, with 7 bases of the junction left unmatched. The CDR3 sequence is CASSPGQETTEAFF. The CDR3 coding sequence is TGCGCCAGCAGCCCAGGACAGGAGACCACTGAAGCTTTCTTT.

The rearrangement uses TRBV10-3 and TRBJ1-3; D remains ambiguous. The V and J ends lost 7 bases and 0 bases respectively, with 7 bases between them. Germline V gene data show CDR1 as ENHRY and CDR2 as SYGVKD. The CDR3 consists of 13 residues. For the CDR3, the DNA is TGTGCCATCACTGAAAACTCTGGAAACACCATATATTTT. Translating gives CAITENSGNTIYF.

This chain connects TRBV6-5 to TRBJ2-7; 11 bases fit TRBD1. The CDR3 is made up of 13 amino acids. The V and J ends lost 4 bases and 8 bases, in that order; junction bases with no gene match: 4. Germline V gene lookup returns CDR1 MNHEY and CDR2 SVGAGI. CDR3 coding DNA: TGTGCCAGCAGTTTGGGACAGGGGGACAAGCAGTACTTC. It encodes CASSLGQGDKQYF.

The chain is built from TRBV7-2 and TRBJ2-3; D call uncertain. Germline CDR1 and CDR2: SGHTA and FQGNSA. V lost 5 bases to trimming and J lost 2 bases, with 8 bases between them. The CDR3 runs to 13 residues. The DNA for the CDR3 is TGTGCCAGCAGCCTGGACCACACAGATACGCAGTATTTT. It yields the protein CASSLDHTDTQYF.

The chain employs TRBV27 and TRBJ1-4, with TRBD1 matching 9 bases. This CDR3 is 17 amino acids long. Germline lookup yields CDR1 MNHEY and CDR2 SMNVEV (reference sequence). With V trimmed by 6 bases and J by 4 bases, 12 bases remained unmatched. The CDR3 coding sequence is TGTGCCAGCAGCCTTCGGACAGGGGAGGGCGGTAATGAAAAACTGTTTTTT. Translated: CASSLRTGEGGNEKLFF.

In its sample, this clone was seen a few times. CDR3: CASSPPGLAGGSSYEQYF. In nucleotides, the CDR3 is TGTGCCAGTAGTCCTCCGGGACTAGCGGGGGGCAGCTCCTACGAGCAGTACTTC. J is TRBJ2-7 and V is TRBV19, with TRBD2 matching 15 bases. Trimming cost V 5 bases and J 0 bases; bases outside gene matches: 8. Looked up from germline, CDR1 is LNHDA and CDR2 is SQIVND (reference sequence). This CDR3 contains 18 residues.

V is TRBV6-5 and J is TRBJ1-4; D is undetermined. V lost 0 bases and J 5 bases, leaving 7 bases between the germline ends. The CDR3 is 14 amino acids. CDR1 and CDR2 from the germline V gene are MNHEY and SVGAGI. CDR3 DNA sequence: TGTGCCAGCAGTTACTCTCGCCGGAATGAAAAACTGTTTTTT. Amino acid sequence: CASSYSRRNEKLFF.

The chain links TRBV2 to TRBJ2-3, with 13 positions matching TRBD2. The CDR3 totals 15 residues. Germline CDR1 and CDR2: SNHLY and FYNNEI. V trimming: 6 bases; J trimming: 3 bases; junction bases outside the gene matches: 3. The CDR3 DNA reads TGTGCCAGCAGCGGACTAGCGGGAGCGACAGATACGCAGTATTTT. Amino acid sequence: CASSGLAGATDTQYF.